The 27 T cell receptor beta chains listed next were all sequenced from one sample in a study of OX40 agonist ivuxolimab in advanced cancers. Libraries were prepared by immunoSEQ multiplex PCR; TCRdb keeps only in-frame clonotypes and omits some of them. The table records tens of thousands of clones, roughly 80% of them present only once. Sequencing was performed on CD4+ or CD8+ T cells sorted from blood, taken in a trial of the OX40 agonist ivuxolimab. These receptors all come from an adult with an advanced solid tumor such as melanoma, head and neck, liver or kidney cancer.

This chain joins TRBV13 and TRBJ2-3, with a possible D match to TRBD1 (6 bases). CDR1 PRHDT and CDR2 FYEKMQ come from the germline V gene (reference sequence). CDR3 length equals 16 residues. Deletions cut 4 bases from V and 0 bases from J, with 14 bases between. CDR3 DNA: TGTGCCAGCAGCTCCTGGACAGAACTTAGCACAGATACGCAGTATTTT. This codes for CASSSWTELSTDTQYF.

The chain is built from TRBV5-8 and TRBJ1-5; TRBD1 is a possible D gene (6 bases). This CDR3 contains 16 residues. V was shortened by 4 bases and J by 1 base, with 15 bases between the two germline ends. CDR1 SGHTS and CDR2 YDEGEE come from the germline V gene. The CDR3 sequence: CASSAVQGLSNQPQHF. In nucleotides, the CDR3 is TGTGCCAGCAGCGCAGTACAGGGTTTGAGCAATCAGCCCCAGCATTTT.

CDR3: CASSSVTFEQYF. The CDR3 nucleotides are TGTGCCAGCAGCTCCGTGACATTCGAGCAGTACTTC. The chain employs TRBV7-9 and TRBJ2-7; D is unclear. The V gene's germline CDR1 is SEHNR and CDR2 FQNEAQ (reference sequence). Trimming took off 4 bases at V and 6 bases at J, with 10 bases between the two ends. This CDR3 has 12 residues.

In this sample, this clone turned up once. J is TRBJ2-3 and V is TRBV28; 10 bases match TRBD2. CDR1 and CDR2 (germline): MDHEN, SYDVKM. The CDR3 extends over 13 amino acids. V shed 10 bases, J shed 2 bases, and the junction held 3 bases outside the gene matches. CDR3 amino acids: CATLAGATDTQYF. The CDR3 DNA is TGTGCCACCCTAGCGGGAGCCACAGATACGCAGTATTTT.

The rearrangement uses TRBV19 and TRBJ2-1; D may be TRBD2 (5 bases). Trimming took off 4 bases at V and 8 bases at J, with 12 bases between the two ends. This CDR3 has 13 residues. The V gene's germline CDR1 is LNHDA and CDR2 SQIVND (reference sequence). The CDR3 spells CASSTSSLDEQFF. The DNA for the CDR3 is TGTGCCAGTAGTACTAGCAGCCTGGATGAGCAGTTCTTC.

The table lists this clone with a count of one. This sequence joins TRBV7-9 and TRBJ2-5, with TRBD2 matching 7 bases. The CDR3 consists of 14 residues. V shed 5 bases, J shed 2 bases, and the junction held 5 bases outside the gene matches. Germline V gene lookup returns CDR1 SEHNR and CDR2 FQNEAQ (reference sequence). CDR3 DNA: TGTGCCAGCAGCCCCGGGACTAAACAAGAGACCCAGTACTTC. Protein product: CASSPGTKQETQYF.

The chain uses TRBV30 and TRBJ2-3; D is uncertain. The V and J ends lost 0 bases and 1 base respectively, with 8 bases between them. Germline V gives CDR1 GTSNPN, CDR2 SVGIG (reference sequence). The CDR3 runs to 14 residues. In DNA form, the CDR3 reads TGTGCCTGGAGTGTACGGTGGGGCACAGATACGCAGTATTTT. As protein: CAWSVRWGTDTQYF. Variable domain in full (rest from reference TRBV30 and TRBJ2-3): SQTIHQWPATLVQPVGSPLSLECTVEGTSNPNLYWYRQAAGRGLQLLFYSVGIGQISSEVPQNLSASRPQDRQFILSSKKLLLSDSGFYLCAWSVRWGTDTQYFGPGTRLTVL.

V usage is TRBV4-1 and J usage is TRBJ2-6; possibly TRBD1 or TRBD2 for D (5 bases each). CDR1 and CDR2 (germline): MGHRA, YSYEKL. Trimming left V 3 bases short and J 2 bases short, with 11 bases between. This CDR3 spans 16 amino acids. The CDR3 here is CASSQPGTAGANVLTF. CDR3 DNA sequence: TGCGCCAGCAGCCAGCCCGGGACGGCTGGGGCCAACGTCCTGACTTTC.

The chain carries TRBV5-1 and TRBJ2-3, with 9 nucleotides matching TRBD2. CDR3 length equals 15 residues. The trim removed 1 base at V and 6 bases at J, leaving 6 bases unmatched. Germline loops: CDR1 SGHRS, CDR2 YFSETQ. Here the CDR3 reads CASSLSGGRADTQYF. The CDR3, as DNA: TGCGCCAGCAGCTTGTCGGGCGGGAGGGCTGATACGCAGTATTTT.

This chain links TRBV16 with TRBJ2-3; maybe TRBD1 (6 bases). Germline assignment: CDR1 KGHSY and CDR2 FQNENV. The CDR3 length is 18 residues. The V and J ends lost 0 bases and 2 bases respectively, with 18 bases between them. The CDR3: CASSQSPPTGALTDTQYF. The CDR3 nucleotides read TGTGCCAGCAGCCAATCCCCCCCGACAGGAGCCCTCACAGATACGCAGTATTTT.

The chain combines TRBV30 with TRBJ1-1, with D tentatively TRBD1 (6 bases). The CDR3 is 14 amino acids. Trimming took off 2 bases at V and 0 bases at J, with 10 bases between the two ends. Germline V gene data show CDR1 as GTSNPN and CDR2 as SVGIG (reference sequence). CDR3: CAWSPGTLNTEAFF. CDR3 sequence (DNA): TGTGCCTGGAGTCCCGGGACATTGAACACTGAAGCTTTCTTT. Full variable domain (missing parts from reference TRBV30 and TRBJ1-1): SQTIHQWPATLVQPVGSPLSLECTVEGTSNPNLYWYRQAAGRGLQLLFYSVGIGQISSEVPQNLSASRPQDRQFILSSKKLLLSDSGFYLCAWSPGTLNTEAFFGQGTRLTVV.

CDR3 protein: CASRERSRDRGDYGYTF. CDR3 sequence (DNA): TGTGCCAGCAGGGAAAGGTCCCGGGACAGGGGTGACTATGGCTACACCTTC. This chain joins TRBV6-1 and TRBJ1-2; 10 positions match TRBD1. The CDR3 length is 17 residues. Germline V CDR1 and CDR2: MNHNS, SASEGT. The V and J ends lost 6 bases and 3 bases, in that order; junction bases with no gene match: 13.

The chain carries TRBV28 and TRBJ2-1; TRBD2 agrees at 7 bases. The CDR3 covers 16 residues. Trimming removed 8 bases from V and 0 bases from J; junction bases left unmatched: 10. In germline, CDR1 is MDHEN, CDR2 SYDVKM. CDR3 in amino acids: CASGPLGGSSYNEQFF. The CDR3 bases are TGTGCCAGCGGCCCATTGGGGGGGAGCTCCTACAATGAGCAGTTCTTC.

The chain employs TRBV4-3 and TRBJ2-1, with 7 positions matching TRBD1. Trimming removed 0 bases from V and 0 bases from J; junction bases left unmatched: 2. Germline CDR1 reads LGHNA; CDR2 reads YSLEER. This CDR3 has 16 residues. The CDR3 coding sequence is TGCGCCAGCAGCCAAGATCCAGGGGGCTCCTACAATGAGCAGTTCTTC. Its protein is CASSQDPGGSYNEQFF.

The chain has TRBV18 and TRBJ1-1; the D is unclear. The CDR3 length is 13 residues. V lost 5 bases and J lost 0, with 7 bases in between. Per the germline V gene, CDR1 is KGHSH and CDR2 is LQKENI. The CDR3 loop reads CASSYGMNTEAFF. The CDR3 DNA is TGTGCCAGCTCATACGGTATGAACACTGAAGCTTTCTTT.

The chain has TRBV28 and TRBJ2-2, with 11 bases matching TRBD2. Trimming removed 2 bases from V and 5 bases from J; junction bases left unmatched: 4. The CDR3 sequence is 16 residues long. CDR1 is MDHEN, CDR2 SYDVKM, per germline. The CDR3 reads CASSLTSGGGTGELFF. In DNA, the CDR3 is TGTGCCAGCAGTTTAACTAGCGGGGGAGGGACCGGGGAGCTGTTTTTT. Using reference TRBV28 and TRBJ2-2 for the parts outside the CDR3, the full variable domain is DVKVTQSSRYLVKRTGEKVFLECVQDMDHENMFWYRQDPGLGLRLIYFSYDVKMKEKGDIPEGYSVSREKKERFSLILESASTNQTSMYLCASSLTSGGGTGELFFGEGSRLTVL.

The chain couples TRBV18 to TRBJ2-1; D is undetermined. The germline V gene has CDR1 KGHSH and CDR2 LQKENI. Trimming removed 2 bases at V and 5 bases at J, with 1 base between. The CDR3 covers 11 residues. CDR3 DNA sequence: TGTGCCAGCTCACCAGACAATGAGCAGTTCTTC. The encoded protein is CASSPDNEQFF.

This chain joins TRBV28 and TRBJ2-7, with D possibly being TRBD1 (6 bases). The CDR3 is 16 amino acids. Per the germline V gene, CDR1 is MDHEN and CDR2 is SYDVKM. The V end lost 4 bases, the J end lost 2 bases, and 18 bases lay between the germline ends. The CDR3 DNA follows: TGTGCCAGCAGTTCCCTACGGACAGCTCCTACCTACGAGCAGTACTTC. Its protein product is CASSSLRTAPTYEQYF.

This clone was recorded only once. The chain employs TRBV7-9 and TRBJ1-2; 10 bases match TRBD1. J lost 3 bases, V lost 6 bases, and 4 bases had no gene match. CDR3 size: 14 residues. The germline V gene encodes CDR1 SEHNR and CDR2 FQNEAQ (reference sequence). The CDR3 loop reads CASSTGTGDYGYTF. CDR3 DNA sequence: TGTGCCAGCAGTACCGGGACAGGGGACTATGGCTACACCTTC.

The V and J genes are TRBV6-5 and TRBJ1-1; 8 bases are shared with TRBD1. The CDR3 has 15 residues. With V trimmed by 1 base and J by 1 base, 2 bases remained unmatched. The V gene's germline CDR1 is MNHEY and CDR2 SVGAGI. In nucleotides, the CDR3 is TGTGCCAGCAGTTACTTGGGGACAGGGAACACTGAAGCTTTCTTT. Its protein is CASSYLGTGNTEAFF.

The rearrangement uses TRBV6-6 and TRBJ1-1, with TRBD1 matching 9 bases. Looked up from germline, CDR1 is MNHNY and CDR2 is SVGAGI (reference sequence). This CDR3 is built from 15 residues. J gave up 5 bases and V 2 bases, and 6 bases lay outside the gene matches. CDR3 loop: CASSYGPQGATEAFF. The CDR3 nucleotides are TGTGCCAGCAGTTACGGCCCACAGGGGGCAACTGAAGCTTTCTTT.

The chain employs TRBV12-5 and TRBJ2-3; D remains ambiguous. Germline loops: CDR1 LGHNT, CDR2 FRNRAP. This CDR3 has 15 residues. Deletions cut 7 bases from V and 4 bases from J, with 18 bases between. CDR3 residues: CASASSAVTSDTQYF. Written as DNA, the CDR3 is TGTGCTAGTGCCTCCTCCGCGGTAACTTCAGATACGCAGTATTTT.

This rearrangement joins TRBV7-3 to TRBJ1-1; 8 bases line up with TRBD1. The CDR3 is 13 amino acids. Germline V gene data show CDR1 as SGHTA and CDR2 as FQGTGA. With V trimmed by 4 bases and J by 4 bases, 2 bases remained unmatched. The CDR3 DNA reads TGTGCCAGCAGCTCGGGACAGGCCACTGAAGCTTTCTTT. Translation gives CASSSGQATEAFF.

The chain couples TRBV19 to TRBJ2-7, with D hard to call. The V end lost 3 bases, the J end lost 6 bases, and 18 bases lay between the germline ends. The CDR3 consists of 15 residues. CDR1 is LNHDA, CDR2 SQIVND, per germline (reference sequence). In DNA, the CDR3 is TGTGCCAGTAGTATCTCCCCAGGCCCAACCGGCGAGCAGTACTTC. Translation gives CASSISPGPTGEQYF.

V usage is TRBV7-8 and J usage is TRBJ1-4; D uncertain. The germline gives CDR1 SGHVS, CDR2 FQNEAQ. The V end was cut by 5 bases, the J end by 7 bases, with 14 bases between. This CDR3 spans 14 amino acids. CDR3 region: CASSQKGGSEKLFF. The CDR3 region has the DNA TGTGCCAGCAGCCAAAAGGGCGGTAGTGAAAAACTGTTTTTT.

This chain joins TRBV5-1 and TRBJ2-1, with D unclear. Trimming stripped 3 bases from V and 10 bases from J, with 11 bases between. The CDR3 loop spans 12 amino acids. The germline gives CDR1 SGHRS, CDR2 YFSETQ. CDR3: CASSSSLEEQFF. Written as DNA, the CDR3 is TGCGCCAGCAGCTCGAGTTTGGAGGAGCAGTTCTTC.

This clone showed up just once. The rearrangement joins TRBV5-1 to TRBJ2-7; D could derive from TRBD1 or TRBD2 (5 bases each). Germline CDR1 SGHRS, CDR2 YFSETQ. V shed 3 bases and J shed 0 bases, with 16 bases lying between them. The CDR3 covers 16 residues. CDR3 sequence (DNA): TGCGCCAGCAGCTCTGGGGGATTTTCGAGCTCCTACGAGCAGTACTTC. Encoded protein: CASSSGGFSSSYEQYF.